What follows are 23 T cell receptor beta chains derived from one specimen sequenced in a study of blood T cell repertoires in COVID-19. The protocol was immunoSEQ multiplex PCR, while the TCRdb copy is restricted to in-frame clones and leaves out a portion. The sample lists 300,000 to 400,000 clones, about 88% occurring once. Sequencing used peripheral blood. These TCRs come from a woman in her 70s with COVID-19, enrolled during active disease.

This chain uses TRBV6-6 with TRBJ2-5; D is perhaps TRBD1 (6 bases). V was cut by 2 bases and J by 5 bases, with 18 bases left in between. This CDR3 is built from 16 residues. Per the germline V gene, CDR1 is MNHNY and CDR2 is SVGAGI (reference sequence). The CDR3 DNA follows: TGTGCCAGCAGTTACGAAGGGCAGGGGATGTGGGAGACCCAGTACTTC. Translating it yields CASSYEGQGMWETQYF.

V is TRBV11-2 and J is TRBJ2-2, with 12 bases fitting TRBD1. The germline V gene encodes CDR1 SGHAT and CDR2 FQNNGV. This CDR3 contains 16 residues. V dropped 6 bases and J dropped 4; count of bases not matched to a gene: 6. The CDR3 loop reads CASRNPGQGATGELFF. The CDR3, as DNA: TGTGCCAGCAGGAATCCGGGACAGGGGGCCACCGGGGAGCTGTTTTTT.

The J gene is TRBJ2-7, the V gene TRBV4-1, with TRBD1 matching over 9 bases. The V segment lost 2 bases and the J segment 3 bases; nucleotides outside the gene matches: 5. CDR3 length equals 15 residues. Looked up from germline, CDR1 is MGHRA and CDR2 is YSYEKL. The CDR3 DNA reads TGCGCCAGCAGCCAAATACAGGGGGCGTTCTACGAGCAGTACTTC. It encodes CASSQIQGAFYEQYF.

The chain links TRBV12-5 to TRBJ1-2, with unresolved D. The germline V gene encodes CDR1 LGHNT and CDR2 FRNRAP. V lost 0 bases and J 0 bases, leaving 11 bases between the germline ends. The CDR3 covers 16 residues. DNA of the CDR3: TGTGCTAGTGGTTTGGTACCCGCGGGAGCTAACTATGGCTACACCTTC. This encodes CASGLVPAGANYGYTF. The full variable domain, completed using reference TRBV12-5 and TRBJ1-2, is DARVTQTPRHKVTEMGQEVTMRCQPILGHNTVFWYRQTMMQGLELLAYFRNRAPLDDSGMPKDRFSAEMPDATLATLKIQPSEPRDSAVYFCASGLVPAGANYGYTFGSGTRLTVV.

The chain joins TRBV25-1 to TRBJ2-7, with TRBD1 identical over 9 bases. After removal of 3 bases from V and 6 bases from J, the junction contained 3 bases not matched to a gene. CDR3 length: 13 residues. Germline values: CDR1 MGHDK, CDR2 SYGVNS. The CDR3 region has the DNA TGTGCCAGCAGTGAGGGACAGGGAGGCGAGCAGTACTTC. Its translation: CASSEGQGGEQYF.

The V gene is TRBV4-3, the J gene TRBJ1-5; 7 bases are shared with TRBD1. The CDR3 consists of 17 residues. V was pared by 1 base and J by 0 bases, with 6 bases of the junction left unmatched. The germline V gene encodes CDR1 LGHNA and CDR2 YSLEER. Here the CDR3 DNA reads TGCGCCAGCAGCCAAGTTCGGACAGGCTATAGCAATCAGCCCCAGCATTTT. Translating gives CASSQVRTGYSNQPQHF.

The chain carries TRBV2 and TRBJ1-5, with no clear D. Between the trimmed V and J ends, which lost 0 bases and 4 bases, there was a span of 4 bases. Germline lookup yields CDR1 SNHLY and CDR2 FYNNEI. CDR3 length: 13 residues. CDR3 nucleotide sequence: TGTGCCAGCAGTGAAGCGCAGAATCAGCCCCAGCATTTT. Its translation is CASSEAQNQPQHF.

In its sample, this clone was seen a few times. V usage is TRBV5-6 and J usage is TRBJ1-2; 12 bases map to TRBD1. This CDR3 has 17 residues. Germline V lookup: CDR1 SGHDT, CDR2 YYEEEE. V dropped 0 bases and J dropped 4; count of bases not matched to a gene: 7. Here the CDR3 DNA reads TGTGCCAGCAGCTTGGAAAGGGACAGGGGGCGGGGCTATGGCTACACCTTC. It yields the protein CASSLERDRGRGYGYTF.

Worth noting for this clone: The sample has other DNA sequences that encode this CDR3 too. The V call is TRBV7-9, the J call TRBJ1-2, with TRBD1 matching over 8 bases. J gave up 6 bases and V 1 base, and 1 base lay outside the gene matches. Germline V gives CDR1 SEHNR, CDR2 FQNEAQ (reference sequence). The CDR3 totals 13 residues. CDR3 amino acids: CASSLGQGNGYTF. The CDR3 DNA follows: TGTGCCAGCAGCTTAGGACAGGGGAATGGCTACACCTTC.

The chain links TRBV18 to TRBJ2-3; possibly TRBD2 for D (7 bases). The germline gives CDR1 KGHSH, CDR2 LQKENI. The CDR3 covers 15 residues. V was clipped by 3 bases and J by 5 bases, with 15 bases between them. The CDR3 coding sequence is TGTGCCAGCTCACCTAGGGGGGGGCCTGGAGATACGCAGTATTTT. Translated, it gives CASSPRGGPGDTQYF. Full variable domain (rest looked up from reference TRBV18 and TRBJ2-3): NAGVMQNPRHLVRRRGQEARLRCSPMKGHSHVYWYRQLPEEGLKFMVYLQKENIIDESGMPKERFSAEFPKEGPSILRIQQVVRGDSAAYFCASSPRGGPGDTQYFGPGTRLTVL.

This clone was observed a few times. This rearrangement joins TRBV7-9 to TRBJ1-2, with 8 nucleotides matching TRBD1. Unmatched junction bases numbered 3, after V lost 1 base and J lost 2 bases. Germline V CDR1 and CDR2: SEHNR, FQNEAQ (reference sequence). CDR3 length equals 15 residues. DNA of the CDR3: TGTGCCAGCAGCTTAGGACAGGGGATGAACTATGGCTACACCTTC. Translation: CASSLGQGMNYGYTF. Using reference TRBV7-9 and TRBJ1-2 for the parts outside the CDR3, the full variable domain is DTGVSQNPRHKITKRGQNVTFRCDPISEHNRLYWYRQTLGQGPEFLTYFQNEAQLEKSRLLSDRFSAERPKGSFSTLEIQRTEQGDSAMYLCASSLGQGMNYGYTFGSGTRLTVV.

The chain joins TRBV7-8 to TRBJ2-2; D might be TRBD2 (6 bases). Trimming cost V 4 bases and J 8 bases, with 14 bases left between them. Germline CDR1 reads SGHVS; CDR2 reads FQNEAQ. The CDR3 is made up of 14 amino acids. This CDR3 is CASSSGLRYGELFF. CDR3 sequence (DNA): TGTGCCAGCAGCTCGGGACTGCGATATGGGGAGCTGTTTTTT.

The chain couples TRBV28 to TRBJ2-5; 13 bases are a match to TRBD2. The CDR3 sequence is 18 residues long. The germline V gene has CDR1 MDHEN and CDR2 SYDVKM. V was pared by 3 bases and J by 3 bases, with 10 bases of the junction left unmatched. In DNA form, the CDR3 reads TGTGCCAGCAGTTTCCCTACTTGGACTAGCGGGGGCGAAGAGACCCAGTACTTC. It codes for CASSFPTWTSGGEETQYF.

The chain uses TRBV2 and TRBJ2-3, with 11 bases identical to TRBD1. V was pared by 8 bases and J by 8 bases, with 6 bases of the junction left unmatched. Germline V gives CDR1 SNHLY, CDR2 FYNNEI. The CDR3 is 13 amino acids. The CDR3 loop reads CASAGQGEGTQYF. The DNA of the CDR3 is TGTGCCAGCGCGGGACAGGGGGAAGGTACGCAGTATTTT.

The chain uses TRBV30 and TRBJ1-3; no clear D. The germline gives CDR1 GTSNPN, CDR2 SVGIG (reference sequence). The CDR3 has 15 residues. V was cut by 0 bases and J by 5 bases, with 14 bases left in between. The CDR3 region has the DNA TGTGCCTGGAGTGTCCGAGGGAGCGCCCGAAACACCATATATTTT. Encoded protein: CAWSVRGSARNTIYF.

The V and J genes are TRBV5-6 and TRBJ2-7; no reliable D call. This CDR3 is built from 12 residues. The germline V gene has CDR1 SGHDT and CDR2 YYEEEE. V lost 0 bases to trimming and J lost 4 bases, with 5 bases between them. The CDR3 reads CASSLAQYEQYF. CDR3 nucleotides: TGTGCCAGCAGCTTGGCACAGTACGAGCAGTACTTC.

The rearrangement joins TRBV2 to TRBJ1-6; no definite D call. Germline V gene data show CDR1 as SNHLY and CDR2 as FYNNEI. This CDR3 has 16 residues. V lost 7 bases and J lost 0, with 13 bases in between. The chain's CDR3 is CASIYDLSSYNSPLHF. The CDR3 nucleotides read TGTGCCAGCATTTATGACTTGAGCTCCTATAATTCACCCCTCCACTTT.

The chain carries TRBV10-3 and TRBJ2-3; D is possibly TRBD2 (6 bases). Per the germline V gene, CDR1 is ENHRY and CDR2 is SYGVKD. V lost 11 bases, J lost 0 bases, and 15 bases lay in between. The CDR3 is made up of 14 amino acids. CDR3 coding DNA: TGTGCCCAAAGAGGTACTAGCAGCACAGATACGCAGTATTTT. Its translation: CAQRGTSSTDTQYF.

The genes are TRBV5-1 and TRBJ2-7; 8 bases fit TRBD2. The CDR3 covers 15 residues. The V segment lost 3 bases and the J segment 2 bases; nucleotides outside the gene matches: 7. Per germline, CDR1 SGHRS and CDR2 YFSETQ. CDR3 DNA sequence: TGCGCCAGCAGCTCGGCGCTAGCGGGCCCCTACGAGCAGTACTTC. Protein: CASSSALAGPYEQYF.

The V and J genes are TRBV7-2 and TRBJ2-5, with D perhaps TRBD2 (5 bases). The CDR3 loop spans 12 amino acids. Germline CDR1 is SGHTA and CDR2 is FQGNSA. V lost 5 bases to trimming and J lost 5 bases, with 9 bases between them. CDR3 region: CASSGQRETQYF. In DNA, the CDR3 is TGTGCCAGCAGCGGTCAGCGGGAGACCCAGTACTTC.

V usage is TRBV4-3 and J usage is TRBJ1-2; 11 bases fit TRBD1. Trimming took 5 bases from V and 4 from J; bases not matched to a gene: 3. This CDR3 has 14 amino acids. CDR1 is LGHNA and CDR2 is YSLEER in the germline V gene. The CDR3, as DNA: TGCGCCAGCAGCGCGGACAGGGGGCTCTATGGCTACACCTTC. As protein: CASSADRGLYGYTF.

The V and J genes are TRBV20-1 and TRBJ1-1, with unresolved D. Germline V gene data show CDR1 as DFQATT and CDR2 as SNEGSKA (reference sequence). The CDR3 totals 11 residues. For the CDR3, the DNA is TGCAGGGGAAGTGGGAGCACTGAAGCTTTCTTT. It encodes CRGSGSTEAFF.

The chain is built from TRBV7-2 and TRBJ1-2, with D hard to call. CDR1 SGHTA and CDR2 FQGNSA come from the germline V gene. Deletions cut 1 base from V and 1 base from J, with 4 bases between. This CDR3 has 13 residues. The DNA of the CDR3 is TGTGCCAGCAGCTTAGAGCATAACTATGGCTACACCTTC. Translated: CASSLEHNYGYTF.